Listed here are 21 T cell receptor beta chains from one sample, sequenced in a study of blood T cell repertoires in COVID-19. The method was immunoSEQ multiplex PCR; TCRdb's version includes in-frame clones alone and lacks a portion of them. Of about 220,000 clones listed, more than 80% were seen once; the top ten hold around 2.2%. Sequencing was done on a sample of peripheral blood. Receptor source: a man under 40 who had recovered from COVID-19.

The chain combines TRBV4-2 with TRBJ2-3, with 13 nucleotides matching TRBD2. Germline V CDR1 and CDR2: LGHNA, YNFKEQ. V shed 4 bases and J 5 bases; nucleotides not matched to a gene: 3. The CDR3 has 15 amino acids. The CDR3 here is CASSRTSGGGDTQYF. In nucleotides, the CDR3 is TGTGCCAGCAGCCGGACTAGCGGGGGTGGAGATACGCAGTATTTT.

This sequence joins TRBV18 and TRBJ2-7; D gene unclear. The V end lost 4 bases, the J end lost 4 bases, and 11 bases lay between the germline ends. Germline V gene data show CDR1 as KGHSH and CDR2 as LQKENI. This CDR3 has 13 residues. The CDR3 DNA reads as TGTGCCAGCTCACGGGCGAGAAGGTACGAGCAGTACTTC. Residues: CASSRARRYEQYF.

This clone was recorded a few times. The rearrangement uses TRBV18 and TRBJ2-1, with TRBD2 identical over 14 bases. CDR3 length: 16 amino acids. Germline values: CDR1 KGHSH, CDR2 LQKENI. The V segment lost 0 bases and the J segment 9 bases; nucleotides outside the gene matches: 4. The DNA of the CDR3 is TGTGCCAGCTCACCACCCGGACTAGCGGGGGGTGTTGAGCAGTTCTTC. It yields the protein CASSPPGLAGGVEQFF.

The V call is TRBV12-3 or TRBV12-4, the J call TRBJ2-3; TRBD1 might be the D (6 bases). Trimming pared 3 bases from V and 3 bases from J, leaving 7 bases between. CDR3 length: 13 residues. Here the CDR3 DNA reads TGTGCCAGCAGTTTCGGGACAACAGATACGCAGTATTTT. Its translation: CASSFGTTDTQYF.

The J gene is TRBJ1-2, the V gene TRBV7-2; TRBD1 matches at 8 bases. CDR1 is SGHTA and CDR2 is FQGNSA in the germline V gene. There are 14 residues in the CDR3. The V and J ends lost 5 bases and 6 bases, in that order; junction bases with no gene match: 8. DNA for the CDR3: TGTGCCAGCAGCCTCAAGCAGGGGGCGGATGGCTACACCTTC. Translating it yields CASSLKQGADGYTF.

The chain joins TRBV6-5 to TRBJ1-2, with D perhaps matching TRBD1 (6 bases). The CDR3 length is 12 residues. In germline, CDR1 is MNHEY, CDR2 SVGAGI. The ends were cut back, 8 bases at V and 4 bases at J, with 11 bases in the middle. CDR3 in DNA: TGTGCCAGCCTACAGGGACCCTATGGCTACACCTTC. As protein: CASLQGPYGYTF.

The table lists this clone with a count of one. The chain employs TRBV6-4 and TRBJ1-2; a weak D match, TRBD1 (6 bases). CDR1 MRHNA and CDR2 SNTAGT come from the germline V gene. The CDR3 is made up of 13 amino acids. Trimming removed 6 bases at V and 4 bases at J, with 12 bases between. In DNA form, the CDR3 reads TGTGCCAGCAGCCGGGACAAATTCTATGGCTACACCTTC. It translates to CASSRDKFYGYTF.

V and J are TRBV4-1 and TRBJ1-5; TRBD1 aligns across 11 bases. The CDR3 extends over 15 amino acids. V shed 4 bases and J 6 bases; nucleotides not matched to a gene: 5. Germline V gene lookup returns CDR1 MGHRA and CDR2 YSYEKL. CDR3: CASSPRTGGGQPQHF. In DNA form, the CDR3 reads TGCGCCAGCAGCCCCAGGACAGGGGGCGGTCAGCCCCAGCATTTT.

The chain has TRBV5-4 and TRBJ1-4; D may be TRBD1 (6 bases). V was clipped by 2 bases and J by 12 bases, with 8 bases between them. The CDR3 consists of 11 residues. Per the germline V gene, CDR1 is SGHNT and CDR2 is YYREEE (reference sequence). The CDR3 is CASSLQGELFF. The CDR3, as DNA: TGTGCCAGCAGCTTACAGGGAGAACTGTTTTTT.

This clone was seen a few times. The rearrangement uses TRBV13 and TRBJ2-1, with 15 bases aligning to TRBD2. This CDR3 has 15 residues. The trim removed 3 bases at V and 7 bases at J, leaving 1 base unmatched. CDR1 and CDR2 from the germline V gene are PRHDT and FYEKMQ (reference sequence). CDR3 loop: CASSLGTSGGNEQFF. In DNA form, the CDR3 reads TGTGCCAGCAGCTTGGGGACTAGCGGGGGGAATGAGCAGTTCTTC.

The chain combines TRBV6-5 with TRBJ1-2; TRBD1 matches at 9 bases. The CDR3 consists of 14 residues. The germline gives CDR1 MNHEY, CDR2 SVGAGI. V was clipped by 6 bases and J by 3 bases; unmatched bases: 5. The CDR3 sequence is CASSTRDRDYGYTF. The CDR3 region has the DNA TGTGCCAGCAGCACCCGGGACAGGGACTATGGCTACACCTTC.

This clone was seen ten or more times. The chain links TRBV10-2 to TRBJ2-2, with TRBD1 matching over 8 bases. Germline values: CDR1 WSHSY, CDR2 SAAADI. The CDR3 loop spans 16 amino acids. V lost 3 bases to trimming and J lost 3 bases; unmatched junction nucleotides: 6. The CDR3, as DNA: TGCGCCAGCAGTGAATCGCAGGGGGCGGACACCGGGGAGCTGTTTTTT. It specifies CASSESQGADTGELFF.

The CDR3 DNA follows: TGTGCCAGTAGTATTGGGCTCGGGGACAGTTTCTCCTACGAGCAGTACTTC. Residues: CASSIGLGDSFSYEQYF. V and J are TRBV19 and TRBJ2-7; 7 positions agree with TRBD1. The J segment lost 0 bases and the V segment lost 3 bases, leaving 11 bases of the junction unmatched. Germline V gene sequence: CDR1 LNHDA, CDR2 SQIVND (reference sequence). This CDR3 has 17 residues.

The chain is built from TRBV18 and TRBJ1-1; TRBD1 aligns across 8 bases. The germline CDR1 and CDR2 sequences are KGHSH and LQKENI. The J segment lost 8 bases and the V segment lost 7 bases, leaving 9 bases of the junction unmatched. CDR3 length: 13 amino acids. CDR3 region: CASYGTGGYEAFF. DNA for the CDR3: TGTGCCAGCTACGGGACAGGCGGTTACGAAGCTTTCTTT. Looking up the rest from reference TRBV18 and TRBJ1-1 gives the full variable domain: NAGVMQNPRHLVRRRGQEARLRCSPMKGHSHVYWYRQLPEEGLKFMVYLQKENIIDESGMPKERFSAEFPKEGPSILRIQQVVRGDSAAYFCASYGTGGYEAFFGQGTRLTVV.

This clone was picked up a small number of times. The chain is built from TRBV6-5 and TRBJ2-1; tentative D call: TRBD2 (6 bases). The CDR3 extends over 14 amino acids. Trimming left V 6 bases short and J 5 bases short, with 14 bases between. CDR1 is MNHEY, CDR2 SVGAGI, per germline. The CDR3 nucleotides are TGTGCCAGCAGCTACACCCCGGGGGACAATGAGCAGTTCTTC. Translation gives CASSYTPGDNEQFF.

With respect to this clone: The conserved final phenylalanine or tryptophan is absent from the CDR3, which likely points to a read error. The DNA is omitted, as the CDR3 cannot be located on it reliably, and the CDR3 follows TCRdb's listing. This chain connects TRBV6-1 to TRBJ1-2; the table's TRBD1 call for D was not verified on the DNA. The CDR3 sequence runs 12 residues, both termini included. Germline CDR1 and CDR2: MNHNS and SASEGT. This CDR3 is CASSELGQATPA.

J is TRBJ2-7 and V is TRBV6-6, with TRBD2 matching 7 bases. From germline, CDR1 is MNHNY and CDR2 SVGAGI (reference sequence). J gave up 5 bases and V 1 base, and 5 bases lay outside the gene matches. The CDR3 has 14 amino acids. The CDR3 DNA is TGTGCCAGCAGTTACTTCGGGACTAACCACGAGCAGTACTTC. It specifies CASSYFGTNHEQYF.

The table lists this clone with a count of one. V and J are TRBV5-1 and TRBJ2-3; D unclear. The ends were cut back, 3 bases at V and 5 bases at J, with 16 bases in the middle. The CDR3 runs to 15 residues. Germline CDR1 SGHRS, CDR2 YFSETQ. The CDR3 DNA reads TGCGCCAGCAGCTCTCTGGGTAGACTTCTAGATACGCAGTATTTT. As protein: CASSSLGRLLDTQYF.

This clone was found once. The same CDR3 is also encoded by other DNA sequences in this sample. The chain couples TRBV5-1 to TRBJ2-7; D is perhaps TRBD1 (6 bases). Germline CDR1 and CDR2: SGHRS and YFSETQ. The CDR3 covers 13 residues. Trimming stripped 2 bases from V and 3 bases from J, with 9 bases between. In DNA form, the CDR3 reads TGCGCCAGCAGCTTTCAGGGGAACTACGAGCAGTACTTC. Translating gives CASSFQGNYEQYF.

This chain connects TRBV21-1 to TRBJ2-5; TRBD1 is the table's D call and was not checked against the DNA. TRBV21-1 is recorded as a pseudogene. CDR3 size: 17 residues. The CDR3 nucleotides read TGTGCCAGCAGAGCCGGCAATTACAGCAAACTCCAAGAGACCCAGTACTTC. It encodes CASRAGNYSKLQETQYF.

This rearrangement joins TRBV7-9 to TRBJ2-7; D gene unclear. CDR3 length: 12 residues. Between the trimmed V and J ends, which lost 5 bases and 5 bases, there was a span of 10 bases. Germline V gene data show CDR1 as SEHNR and CDR2 as FQNEAQ (reference sequence). In DNA, the CDR3 is TGTGCCAGCAGCGACACGCTCCACGAGCAGTACTTC. It codes for CASSDTLHEQYF.